This T cell receptor beta chain was documented in a study of early T cells in non-severe SARS-CoV-2 infection. Each CDR3 protein is one row after TCRdb ran MiXCR on the 5' RACE reads. In the table there are some 33,000 distinct CDR3 sequences, 5.4% of which are singletons. This clonotype has at least ten counts. V gave up 3 bases and J gave up 4 bases; unmatched junction bases: 9. CDR3 length: 16 residues. CDR1 is SGDLS and CDR2 is YYNGEE in the germline V gene. The rearrangement links TRBV9 to TRBJ1-2; 10 nucleotides match TRBD1. The sequenced sample consisted of whole blood. The clonotype was recovered from an adult who was a healthcare worker with PCR-confirmed SARS-CoV-2 infection or an uninfected control (not recorded which). CDR3 in amino acids: CASSATGQGVFYGYTF. CDR3 bases: TGTGCCAGCAGCGCAACCGGACAGGGGGTATTCTATGGCTACACCTTC.